This T cell receptor (beta chain) originates from a study of cytomegalovirus exposure and HLA in healthy donors. The PCR employed 60 Vbeta primers together with 13 Jbeta primers. The method was immunoSEQ multiplex PCR; TCRdb's version includes in-frame clones alone and lacks a portion of them. The sample has fewer than 250,000 clones, around 80% seen once; the top ten hold around 2.8%. The sequencing sample was made of PBMCs. The clonotype originates from a man aged 25 to 45 in good health and CMV-seronegative.

In nucleotides, the CDR3 is TGTGCCAGCAGCTTGATGGCAGGGTCCTACAATGAGCAGTTCTTC. Its translation is CASSLMAGSYNEQFF. The chain carries TRBV5-4 and TRBJ2-1; tentative D call: TRBD1 (5 bases). The CDR3 contains 15 residues. Germline V gene data show CDR1 as SGHNT and CDR2 as YYREEE (reference sequence). V gave up 1 base and J gave up 1 base, with 9 bases separating them.